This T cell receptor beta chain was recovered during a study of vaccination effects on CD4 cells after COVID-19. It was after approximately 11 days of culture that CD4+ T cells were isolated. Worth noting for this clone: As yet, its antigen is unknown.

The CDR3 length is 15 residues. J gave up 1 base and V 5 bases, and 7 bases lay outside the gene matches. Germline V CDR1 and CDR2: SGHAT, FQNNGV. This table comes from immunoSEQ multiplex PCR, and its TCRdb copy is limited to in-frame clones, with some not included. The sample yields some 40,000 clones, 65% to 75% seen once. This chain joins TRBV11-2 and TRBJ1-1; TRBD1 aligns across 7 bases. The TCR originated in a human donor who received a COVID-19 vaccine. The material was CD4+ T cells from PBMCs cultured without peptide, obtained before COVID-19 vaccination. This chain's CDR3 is CASSPRGQTNTEAFF. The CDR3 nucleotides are TGTGCCAGCAGCCCCCGGGGACAGACGAACACTGAAGCTTTCTTT.